These T cell receptor beta chains were read from a single sample in a study of T cell repertoires in cytomegalovirus infection. TCRdb redid the calling of the reads with MiXCR, one entry per CDR3 protein. The table records 150,000 to 190,000 distinct CDR3 sequences, around a quarter of them present only once. The source material was PBMCs. The receptor source for this set is a human donor in good health (CMV status not recorded). Some clones in this sample may be carry-over from other donors' samples. The CDR3 runs from the conserved cysteine through the conserved F or W. The order of the fields is J gene, clone size, V gene, D gene, CDR3 DNA, CDR3 protein. D genes are given only for firm matches. Clone size is shown for a subset of rows, as once, few, many or a class of expanded clone.

>TRBJ2-5|-|TRBV24-1|-
TGTGCCACCAGTGATACCTCAGGGGATTCGGAGACCCAGTACTTC
CATSDTSGDSETQYF
>TRBJ1-1|few|TRBV28|-
TGTGCCAGCAGTTTTGTGAGGGCAGGGACTGAAGCTTTCTTT
CASSFVRAGTEAFF
>TRBJ1-2|few|TRBV4-3|-
TGCGCCAGCAGCCAAGATCGCGCAGGGACCCCCTATGGCTACACCTTC
CASSQDRAGTPYGYTF
>TRBJ2-1|many|TRBV11-2|TRBD2
TGTGCCAGCAGCGGACTTCTAGCGGGGATTGGGAATGAGCAGTTCTTC
CASSGLLAGIGNEQFF
>TRBJ1-5|-|TRBV10-2|-
TGCGCCAGCAGGGACCCCTCGGGCAATCAGCCCCAGCATTTT
CASRDPSGNQPQHF
>TRBJ2-3|few|TRBV12-3/TRBV12-4|-
TGTGCCAGCAAACGACGGGCAGAGAGCACAGATACGCAGTATTTT
CASKRRAESTDTQYF
>TRBJ2-1|-|TRBV9|-
TGTGCCAGCAGCCCCGGCGGAGCTCAGCAGTTCTTC
CASSPGGAQQFF
>TRBJ2-2|many|TRBV28|TRBD2
TGTGCCAGCACCTATACGACTGGGACTAGCGGGAGGGTCTCGAACACCGGGGAGCTGTTTTTT
CASTYTTGTSGRVSNTGELFF
>TRBJ2-2|many|TRBV7-2|TRBD1
TGTGCCAGCAGCACAAACAGGGGGCGGACCGGGGAGCTGTTTTTT
CASSTNRGRTGELFF
>TRBJ2-7|-|TRBV19|TRBD1
TGTGCCAGTAGTTTCGGACAGGGGGCGAGGGAGCAGTACTTC
CASSFGQGAREQYF
>TRBJ2-7|-|TRBV27|-
TGTGCCAGCTCGGGCGGGTGGAGCTCCTACGAGCAGTACTTC
CASSGGWSSYEQYF
>TRBJ2-5|-|TRBV7-2|-
TGTACCAGCAGCCACGGAATAGCGGCCCAAGAGACCCAGTACTTC
CTSSHGIAAQETQYF
>TRBJ2-5|-|TRBV28|-
TGTGCCAGCAACAAGGGGCCCCTGGACCGGGTGAACCAGTACTTC
CASNKGPLDRVNQYF
>TRBJ2-7|many|TRBV6-2/TRBV6-3|-
TGTGCCAGCAGTTACGGCGGGCCCTACGAGCAGTACTTC
CASSYGGPYEQYF
>TRBJ2-7|few|TRBV29-1|TRBD1
TGCAGCGTGCCGGGACAGGGGGCGTCGGAGCAGTACTTC
CSVPGQGASEQYF
>TRBJ2-1|-|TRBV6-8|TRBD2
TGTGCCAGCAGTTACGGTACTAGCGGGGGTTACAATGAGCAGTTCTTC
CASSYGTSGGYNEQFF